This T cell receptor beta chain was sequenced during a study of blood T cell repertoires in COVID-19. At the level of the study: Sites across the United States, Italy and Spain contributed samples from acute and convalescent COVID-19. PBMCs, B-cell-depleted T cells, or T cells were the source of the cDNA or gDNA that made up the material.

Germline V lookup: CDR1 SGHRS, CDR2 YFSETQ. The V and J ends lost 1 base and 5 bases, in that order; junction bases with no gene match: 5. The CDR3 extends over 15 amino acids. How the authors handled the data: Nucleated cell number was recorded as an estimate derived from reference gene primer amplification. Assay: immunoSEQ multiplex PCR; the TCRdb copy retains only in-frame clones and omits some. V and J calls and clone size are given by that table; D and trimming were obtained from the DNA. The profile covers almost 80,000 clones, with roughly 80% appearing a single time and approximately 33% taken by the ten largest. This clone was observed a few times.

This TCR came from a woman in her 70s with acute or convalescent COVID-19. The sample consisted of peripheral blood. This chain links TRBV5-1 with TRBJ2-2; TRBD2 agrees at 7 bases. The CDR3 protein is CASSLFWGGTGELFF. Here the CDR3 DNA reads TGCGCCAGCAGCTTGTTCTGGGGGGGTACCGGGGAGCTGTTTTTT.